What follows is one T cell receptor (beta chain) and its context. The table came from immunoSEQ multiplex PCR; TCRdb's copy has only in-frame clones and leaves some out. This repertoire shows approximately 290,000 clones, approximately 85% found once; its top ten account for 4.3%. The sample is drawn from a study of blood T cell repertoires in COVID-19. Study information: PBMCs, B-cell-depleted T cells, or T cells provided the cDNA or gDNA that made up the material.

Sequences were obtained from PBMCs or T cells enriched from blood (not recorded which). The TCR sequence derives from a woman in her twenties or thirties who had recovered from COVID-19.

The chain's CDR3 is CASSRKGLAGGHGETQYF. The CDR3 bases are TGTGCCAGCAGCCGTAAGGGACTAGCGGGAGGGCACGGAGAGACCCAGTACTTC. The chain links TRBV14 to TRBJ2-5, with 16 bases fitting TRBD2. The CDR3 length is 18 residues. Per the germline V gene, CDR1 is SGHDN and CDR2 is FVKESK. Germline trimming cut 4 bases from V and 4 bases from J; bases unmatched to any gene: 9.